This T cell receptor (beta chain) was obtained from a study of T cells in Graves' hyperthyroidism and ophthalmopathy (dated by TCRdb to the late 2010s). Turning to the overall study: Peripheral blood samples were taken at the time of initial diagnosis, prior to any treatment. After sampling, hyperthyroidism patients received methimazole starting at 30 mg daily, and ophthalmopathy patients received high-dose intravenous methylprednisolone. The roughly 100 discovery patients were randomly split 7:3 into training and test sets. The study also compared thyroid tissue and blood T-cell repertoires from about 6 Graves' hyperthyroidism patients. An independent validation cohort of 18 to 20 hyperthyroidism patients and approximately 17 patients who later progressed to ophthalmopathy tested prospective prediction of ophthalmopathy. The paper reports TCR Vbeta CDR3 sequencing of fewer than 150 peripheral blood samples: 40 or so ophthalmopathy, 75 to 80 hyperthyroidism and around 17 progressor patients. TCR V-J signatures able to tell the groups apart were searched for in a discovery cohort of about a hundred patients, of whom 40 to 45 had Graves' ophthalmopathy and around 56 had stable Graves' hyperthyroidism. Overall study results and their limits: During validation, the model predicted progression to ophthalmopathy a median of about 5.9 months ahead of onset, with almost 71% sensitivity and around 73% specificity. Blood samples also contained most of the expanded thyroid clonotypes (frequency above 0.001), which suggests that blood repertoires may reflect thyroid immune responses. Sample size was not statistically predetermined, and investigators were not blinded to group allocation. Ophthalmopathy was separated from stable hyperthyroidism by a 13 V-J signature model, with about 88% sensitivity and approximately 81% specificity obtained in cross-validation and 80%/75% obtained in testing.

This clonotype was seen repeatedly, ten times or more. Its recognized antigen is unknown. Qualities for individual bases were not recorded, and no much larger clone is one base off. The TCR beta CDR3 regions were amplified from the RNA transcripts. The TCR CDR3 was subjected to a first round of RT-PCR using the HTBI primer set and the Qiagen OneStep RT-PCR kit. Libraries were constructed in a second round of multiplex PCR, after which size selection and purification were carried out. Sequencing of the libraries was done on an Illumina HiSeq2000 using paired-end 100 bp reads. As for how the authors treated the data: SOAPnuke was used to process the raw data, removing reads that contained adapters or uncalled bases, had a mean Phred below 15, or lacked an exact match to the constant primer or identifier. COPE v1.2.5 was used to merge high-quality paired reads, and clonotypes were defined as unique nucleotide sequences. Clonotypes were aligned to IMGT TRBV, TRBD and TRBJ reference segments using MiTCR v1.1. The analysis was restricted to V-J combinations with a frequency above 0.0001, which together covered 99% to 99.2% of the repertoires. A TCS score was defined as the ratio between F50 (clonal expansion) and ExV (chaos), using BLOSUM62-based TCRdist between CDR3 peptides within each V-J. Welch's t-statistics and random forest reduced roughly 530 V-J features to 13, which were used in a naive Bayes classifier (R e1071). TCRdb redid the processing of the public reads, applying fastp at Q25 and MiXCR, and retained in-frame beta chains. Each CDR3 protein gets just one entry, which takes the most common genes and DNA from the rows behind it. TCRdb assigned the V and J calls; the authors' analysis was not used. A total of approximately 430,000 distinct CDR3 sequences appear in this sample, about a sixth of them only once. Of the sample, around 7.3% falls within the top ten clones.

There are 16 amino acids in the CDR3, from cysteine to phenylalanine inclusive. Only CDR3 DNA is held: 48 bases, read in frame from base 1. V and J are trimmed by 6 bases and 5 bases, and the gene matches miss 10 bases of the junction. Graves' hyperthyroidism was defined as stable when no progression to ophthalmopathy occurred over 18 months of follow-up. Hyperthyroidism patients were aged 18 to 65 years and newly diagnosed, with disease duration of less than 2 months. Patients with uncontrolled infections, other autoimmune diseases, pregnancy or lactation were excluded. Diagnoses were based on clinical symptoms, serum thyroxine and TRAb, thyroid ultrasound and orbital computed tomography. Ficoll-Paque density gradient centrifugation was used to isolate PBMCs from approximately 11 ml of fresh peripheral blood. Total RNA was extracted with Trizol reagent, and quality was checked on an Agilent 2100 Bioanalyzer.

Rearrangement joined TRBV12-3 or TRBV12-4 to TRBJ2-5, with 12 bases aligning to TRBD1. This TCR came from a woman between 18 and 30 years old with Graves' hyperthyroidism. The specimen was blood. The CDR3 has the sequence CASSAGTGGFWETQYF. The DNA sequence is given as TGTGCCAGCAGCGCCGGGACAGGGGGCTTTTGGGAGACCCAGTACTTC.